These 28 T cell receptor beta chains were all obtained from the same sample, sequenced in a study of siplizumab effects on memory and regulatory T cells. The protocol was immunoSEQ multiplex PCR, while the TCRdb copy is restricted to in-frame clones and leaves out a portion. The repertoire holds 120,000 or so clones, with more than 90% as singletons. The sample comprised CD4+ T cells sorted from blood. These receptors all stem from a human donor in good health.

V is TRBV5-1 and J is TRBJ2-1; 15 bases line up with TRBD2. This CDR3 is 20 amino acids long. The V gene end was trimmed by 3 bases and the J gene end by 0 bases; junction bases not matched to a gene: 10. CDR1 and CDR2 from the germline V gene are SGHRS and YFSETQ. The CDR3 reads CASSSPGLAGGGGSYNEQFF. The CDR3 DNA sequence: TGCGCCAGCAGCTCGCCGGGACTAGCGGGAGGAGGGGGCTCCTACAATGAGCAGTTCTTC.

This chain uses TRBV5-1 with TRBJ2-1; D is possibly TRBD2 (5 bases). Per germline, CDR1 SGHRS and CDR2 YFSETQ. The CDR3 is 18 residues long. Trimming shortened V by 0 bases and J by 0 bases, and 16 bases separated the two germline ends. CDR3 coding DNA: TGCGCCAGCAGCTTGGCCGGTGGACCGGGGTACTCCTACAATGAGCAGTTCTTC. It is translated as CASSLAGGPGYSYNEQFF.

This chain connects TRBV10-3 to TRBJ1-4; TRBD1 aligns across 9 bases. V was clipped by 4 bases and J by 7 bases; unmatched bases: 4. The CDR3 length is 14 residues. CDR1 ENHRY and CDR2 SYGVKD come from the germline V gene. This CDR3 is CAISATGGSEKLFF. Written as DNA, the CDR3 is TGTGCCATCAGTGCGACAGGGGGGAGTGAAAAACTGTTTTTT.

The chain is built from TRBV5-4 and TRBJ2-2; 10 bases align to TRBD1. The CDR3 is 16 residues long. Germline V gives CDR1 SGHNT, CDR2 YYREEE (reference sequence). The junction had 3 bases not matched to a gene; V was cut back by 4 bases and J by 0 bases. The CDR3 DNA reads as TGTGCCAGCAGCCATGGGACAGGGGCGAACACCGGGGAGCTGTTTTTT. Residues: CASSHGTGANTGELFF.

This chain connects TRBV2 to TRBJ2-1, with D perhaps given as TRBD1 or TRBD2 (5 bases each). The CDR3 is made up of 12 amino acids. CDR1 and CDR2 from the germline V gene are SNHLY and FYNNEI. The germline V and J ends were trimmed by 5 bases and 7 bases, with 9 bases remaining between them. CDR3 sequence: CASSWDVNEQFF. CDR3 sequence (DNA): TGTGCCAGCAGTTGGGACGTTAATGAGCAGTTCTTC.

The chain is built from TRBV18 and TRBJ2-5, with D unresolved. The CDR3 consists of 14 residues. Per the germline V gene, CDR1 is KGHSH and CDR2 is LQKENI. Trimming took off 0 bases at V and 5 bases at J, with 10 bases between the two ends. This CDR3 is CASSPPVLPETQYF. The CDR3 bases are TGTGCCAGCTCACCACCGGTCCTCCCGGAGACCCAGTACTTC.

CDR3 DNA sequence: TGTGCCAGTAGTAGTCAGGCAGGGTCCTACGAGCAGTACTTC. Protein product: CASSSQAGSYEQYF. The V and J genes are TRBV19 and TRBJ2-7; D may be TRBD1 (5 bases). V gave up 4 bases and J gave up 1 base, with 11 bases separating them. Germline CDR1 reads LNHDA; CDR2 reads SQIVND (reference sequence). The CDR3 extends over 14 amino acids.

The V and J genes are TRBV4-1 and TRBJ2-2, with 8 bases aligning to TRBD2. CDR1 and CDR2 from the germline V gene are MGHRA and YSYEKL. This CDR3 spans 17 amino acids. Trimming at V came to 4 bases and at J to 1 base, leaving 8 bases not matched to a gene. The CDR3 bases are TGCGCCAGCAGCCCTCTTAGCGGGACGGTGAACACCGGGGAGCTGTTTTTT. This codes for CASSPLSGTVNTGELFF.

CDR3: CASSQDMAEQANTGELFF. The CDR3 DNA is TGCGCCAGCAGCCAAGATATGGCGGAACAAGCGAACACCGGGGAGCTGTTTTTT. This chain uses TRBV4-1 with TRBJ2-2, with D uncertain. Trimming took 0 bases from V and 0 from J, leaving 14 bases between them. This CDR3 spans 18 amino acids. Germline loops: CDR1 MGHRA, CDR2 YSYEKL.

This chain links TRBV11-1 with TRBJ2-1, with 9 positions matching TRBD2. Germline assignment: CDR1 SGHAT and CDR2 FQDESV (reference sequence). V gave up 3 bases and J gave up 3 bases; unmatched junction bases: 6. This CDR3 contains 16 residues. CDR3 sequence reads: CASSFGISGSYNEQFF. The CDR3 nucleotides read TGTGCCAGCAGCTTTGGTATTAGCGGGAGCTACAATGAGCAGTTCTTC.

V gene TRBV7-6 combines with J gene TRBJ2-3; 9 nucleotides agree with TRBD1. Trimming at V came to 5 bases and at J to 6 bases, leaving 3 bases not matched to a gene. CDR3 length: 13 amino acids. CDR1 is SGHVS, CDR2 FNYEAQ, per germline. The CDR3 sequence is CASSRTGVDTQYF. CDR3 nucleotides: TGTGCCAGCAGCCGGACAGGGGTCGATACGCAGTATTTT.

The chain couples TRBV5-1 to TRBJ2-1, with D perhaps TRBD1 (5 bases). Trimming took off 4 bases at V and 7 bases at J, with 15 bases between the two ends. In germline, CDR1 is SGHRS, CDR2 YFSETQ. The CDR3 is 14 amino acids. The CDR3 spells CASSPHEPGNEQFF. The CDR3 nucleotides read TGCGCCAGCAGCCCCCATGAGCCAGGGAATGAGCAGTTCTTC.

The chain links TRBV19 to TRBJ1-5; D remains ambiguous. Trimming shortened V by 1 base and J by 6 bases, and 10 bases separated the two germline ends. Germline loops: CDR1 LNHDA, CDR2 SQIVND (reference sequence). This CDR3 is built from 14 residues. The CDR3, as DNA: TGTGCCAGTAGTATAGGGCCCGGAGGTCAGCCCCAGCATTTT. This sequence encodes CASSIGPGGQPQHF.

The chain recombines TRBV5-1 with TRBJ2-7; a weak D match, TRBD2 (6 bases). Trimming pared 0 bases from V and 3 bases from J, leaving 13 bases between. The germline CDR1 and CDR2 sequences are SGHRS and YFSETQ. CDR3 length: 15 amino acids. The DNA for the CDR3 is TGCGCCAGCAGCTTGGTGGCTAGCGCAGACTACGAGCAGTACTTC. Its translation: CASSLVASADYEQYF.

The rearrangement uses TRBV15 and TRBJ1-4, with TRBD1 matching 8 bases. V shed 0 bases, J shed 7 bases, and the junction held 10 bases outside the gene matches. This CDR3 spans 17 amino acids. Germline CDR1 LNHNV, CDR2 YYDKDF (reference sequence). The CDR3 DNA follows: TGTGCCACCAGCAGAGAAGGATGGACAGGGCTGACTGAAAAACTGTTTTTT. Encoded protein: CATSREGWTGLTEKLFF.

The chain recombines TRBV19 with TRBJ1-2; D may be TRBD1 (6 bases). V gave up 9 bases and J gave up 0 bases, with 23 bases separating them. CDR1 LNHDA and CDR2 SQIVND come from the germline V gene (reference sequence). CDR3 length: 17 amino acids. CDR3 amino acids: CASIRTAGEGSNYGYTF. CDR3 bases: TGTGCCAGCATTAGGACAGCGGGAGAGGGGTCTAACTATGGCTACACCTTC.

J is TRBJ1-1 and V is TRBV5-1; D not resolved. The V end lost 5 bases, the J end lost 1 base, and 18 bases lay between the germline ends. The CDR3 covers 16 residues. CDR1 and CDR2 (germline): SGHRS, YFSETQ. The CDR3 sequence is CASRLGGTEGNTEAFF. The DNA of the CDR3 is TGCGCCAGCAGACTTGGAGGTACGGAGGGGAACACTGAAGCTTTCTTT.

This chain connects TRBV2 to TRBJ2-2; D is unresolved. Germline V lookup: CDR1 SNHLY, CDR2 FYNNEI. The CDR3 totals 14 residues. V shed 4 bases and J shed 6 bases, with 12 bases lying between them. The CDR3 region is CASSGTSQAGELFF. DNA of the CDR3: TGTGCCAGCAGTGGGACGTCTCAGGCCGGGGAGCTGTTTTTT.

The rearrangement uses TRBV5-1 and TRBJ1-2; TRBD1 might be the D (6 bases). The CDR3 spans 12 residues. Germline V gives CDR1 SGHRS, CDR2 YFSETQ. V was trimmed by 7 bases and J by 6 bases, leaving 13 bases between them. The chain's CDR3 is CASFGGRDGYTF. DNA for the CDR3: TGCGCCAGCTTCGGGGGGCGAGATGGCTACACCTTC.

This clone was counted only a few times. CDR3 in amino acids: CASRGTTYEQYF. In DNA, the CDR3 is TGTGCCAGTAGGGGCACGACCTACGAGCAGTACTTC. The chain uses TRBV19 and TRBJ2-7; D remains unclear. The CDR3 sequence is 12 residues long. Looked up from germline, CDR1 is LNHDA and CDR2 is SQIVND (reference sequence). Trimming cost V 6 bases and J 2 bases, with 8 bases left between them. The variable domain in full, with the rest retrieved from reference TRBV19 and TRBJ2-7, is DGGITQSPKYLFRKEGQNVTLSCEQNLNHDAMYWYRQDPGQGLRLIYYSQIVNDFQKGDIAEGYSVSREKKESFPLTVTSAQKNPTAFYLCASRGTTYEQYFGPGTRLTVT.

The chain carries TRBV7-9 and TRBJ2-1; a weak D match, TRBD2 (6 bases). The V and J ends lost 5 bases and 0 bases respectively, with 14 bases between them. The CDR3 has 16 amino acids. Germline assignment: CDR1 SEHNR and CDR2 FQNEAQ (reference sequence). CDR3: CASSRWGEGSYNEQFF. The CDR3 DNA sequence: TGTGCCAGCAGCCGCTGGGGGGAAGGCTCCTACAATGAGCAGTTCTTC.

The chain carries TRBV9 and TRBJ1-2, with TRBD1 identical over 10 bases. Trimming took 9 bases from V and 6 from J; bases not matched to a gene: 8. Germline CDR1 SGDLS, CDR2 YYNGEE. The CDR3 totals 13 residues. The CDR3 sequence is CATGDRGDDGYTF. The CDR3 nucleotides read TGTGCCACGGGGGACAGGGGAGATGATGGCTACACCTTC.

The chain joins TRBV5-1 to TRBJ2-3, with D unresolved. CDR1 is SGHRS and CDR2 is YFSETQ in the germline V gene. V lost 4 bases to trimming and J lost 6 bases, with 15 bases between them. This CDR3 is built from 14 residues. This chain's CDR3 is CASSLGRLPDTQYF. The CDR3 nucleotides read TGCGCCAGCAGCCTTGGACGGCTTCCGGATACGCAGTATTTT.

A note on this clone: One junction end does not reproduce the germline sequence, and a read error may be involved. Other DNA sequences in the sample encode the same CDR3. The J gene is TRBJ1-4, the V gene TRBV2; maybe TRBD1 (5 bases). The CDR3 spans 15 residues. The germline V gene encodes CDR1 SNHLY and CDR2 FYNNEI. The CDR3 loop reads CASSVLIRANEKLFF. CDR3 nucleotides: TGTGCCAGCAGTGTTCTTATCAGGGCTAATGAAAAGCTGTTTTTT.

CDR3 region: CASSPGGAQPQHF. CDR3 nucleotides: TGTGCCAGCAGCCCGGGTGGGGCTCAGCCCCAGCATTTT. This chain uses TRBV5-6 with TRBJ1-5, with D possibly being TRBD1 (5 bases). Trimming stripped 4 bases from V and 6 bases from J, with 11 bases between. CDR3 length equals 13 residues. Per the germline V gene, CDR1 is SGHDT and CDR2 is YYEEEE.

This chain connects TRBV11-2 to TRBJ2-7; the D gene is possibly TRBD1 (6 bases). Germline CDR1 and CDR2: SGHAT and FQNNGV. The V and J ends lost 6 bases and 3 bases respectively, with 9 bases between them. The CDR3 consists of 12 residues. CDR3 protein: CASRQGGYEQYF. The CDR3 bases are TGTGCCAGCAGACAAGGGGGCTACGAGCAGTACTTC.

This sequence joins TRBV7-7 and TRBJ2-2, with D perhaps matching TRBD1 (5 bases). Germline values: CDR1 SSHAT, CDR2 FNYEAQ (reference sequence). The CDR3 is made up of 15 amino acids. The germline V and J ends were trimmed by 2 bases and 1 base, with 8 bases remaining between them. CDR3 nucleotides: TGTGCCAGCAGCTTAAGGGGTGTGAACACCGGGGAGCTGTTTTTT. Residues: CASSLRGVNTGELFF.

The chain couples TRBV19 to TRBJ1-2, with a possible D match to TRBD1 (6 bases). Trimming took 3 bases from V and 4 from J, leaving 15 bases between them. The CDR3 totals 15 residues. Looked up from germline, CDR1 is LNHDA and CDR2 is SQIVND (reference sequence). CDR3 region: CASSIQGGLSYGYTF. Here the CDR3 DNA reads TGTGCCAGTAGTATCCAAGGGGGTCTTAGCTATGGCTACACCTTC.